The 21 T cell receptor beta chains given below trace back to one sample, sequenced in a study of T-cell reconstitution after alpha-beta-depleted transplantation in children (dated by TCRdb to between 2015 and 2016). Receptors were amplified or captured by PCR. TCRdb lists the instrument as Illumina HiSeq 2500. TCR library preparation used molecular barcoding, with unique molecular identifiers applied to normalize quantification of the TCRbeta repertoire. TCRdb reanalyzed the raw reads on its own, using fastp at Q25 for trimming and MiXCR for clone calling, and kept in-frame beta chains. When rows share a CDR3 protein, they turn into one entry using the most common DNA and genes. The sample table lists about 510,000 distinct CDR3 sequences, 9.5% to 12% of them with a count of one. The ten largest clones represent 12% to 15% of the sample. Taken with the paper, the label for treatment or condition translates to: allogeneic hematopoietic cell transplantation with graft depleted of TCRalphabeta T cells and CD19 B cells.

The specimen was PBMCs, mostly from graft donor cells, collected 180 days after TCRalphabeta/CD19-depleted stem cell transplant. The source of these receptors is a female patient aged 2 to 10 who had a stem cell transplant for aplastic anemia, so the T cells may come from the graft donor.

This clonotype occurred a few times. V and J are TRBV7-6 and TRBJ2-5; 10 bases agree with TRBD2. The CDR3 spans 15 residues. CDR1 SGHVS and CDR2 FNYEAQ come from the germline V gene. Unmatched junction bases numbered 9, after V lost 6 bases and J lost 5 bases. DNA of the CDR3: TGTGCCAGCAGGGGGGGACTAGCGCCAGGCGAGACCCAGTACTTC. Its protein is CASRGGLAPGETQYF. Using reference TRBV7-6 and TRBJ2-5 for the parts outside the CDR3, the full variable domain is GAGVSQSPRYKVTKRGQDVALRCDPISGHVSLYWYRQALGQGPEFLTYFNYEAQQDKSGLPNDRFSAERPEGSISTLTIQRTEQRDSAMYRCASRGGLAPGETQYFGPGTRLLVL.

Here the CDR3 reads CATSRGRDSSYEQYF. CDR3 DNA sequence: TGTGCCACCAGCAGAGGGAGGGACAGTTCCTACGAGCAGTACTTC. This sequence joins TRBV15 and TRBJ2-7; D perhaps matches TRBD1 (7 bases). V was cut by 1 base and J by 1 base, with 11 bases left in between. The CDR3 totals 15 residues. Germline V gene sequence: CDR1 LNHNV, CDR2 YYDKDF (reference sequence).

Only a few counts were recorded for this clonotype. The V gene is TRBV2, the J gene TRBJ2-3; D is unresolved. Germline lookup yields CDR1 SNHLY and CDR2 FYNNEI. The germline V and J ends were trimmed by 2 bases and 0 bases, with 9 bases remaining between them. The CDR3 consists of 15 residues. CDR3 amino acids: CASSERLASTDTQYF. The CDR3 DNA sequence: TGTGCCAGCAGTGAAAGGCTGGCTAGCACAGATACGCAGTATTTT.

This clonotype showed up just a few times. The rearrangement uses TRBV3-1 and TRBJ2-1, with D possibly being TRBD1 (6 bases). CDR1 LGHDT and CDR2 YNNKEL come from the germline V gene (reference sequence). CDR3 length equals 14 residues. Trimming removed 1 base at V and 6 bases at J, with 10 bases between. The CDR3 loop reads CASSQVDSLNEQFF. The CDR3 DNA reads TGTGCCAGCAGCCAAGTGGACAGCCTCAATGAGCAGTTCTTC.

CDR3 DNA sequence: TGTGCCAGCAGCGCTAGCGTCGGTCGGTACTACGAGCAGTACTTC. Translation gives CASSASVGRYYEQYF. The chain uses TRBV6-2 or TRBV6-3 and TRBJ2-7; D possibly corresponds to TRBD2 (6 bases). This CDR3 is built from 15 residues. From germline, CDR1 is MNHEY and CDR2 SVGEGT. The ends were cut back, 6 bases at V and 3 bases at J, with 18 bases in the middle.

In DNA form, the CDR3 reads TGTGCCAGCTACACCTACGTGGTGGCCTACAATGAGCAGTTCTTC. Translation: CASYTYVVAYNEQFF. The rearrangement uses TRBV12-3 or TRBV12-4 and TRBJ2-1; D is unclear. The CDR3 sequence is 15 residues long. The V end was cut by 8 bases, the J end by 2 bases, with 16 bases between.

This clonotype was found a few times. V and J are TRBV5-1 and TRBJ2-2; D gene unclear. The CDR3 is made up of 17 amino acids. Trimming took 4 bases from V and 5 from J, leaving 21 bases between them. Germline V gives CDR1 SGHRS, CDR2 YFSETQ. The CDR3 loop is CASSPNPGYYYTGELFF. The CDR3, as DNA: TGCGCCAGCAGCCCCAACCCGGGTTACTATTATACCGGGGAGCTGTTTTTT. The complete variable domain, with remaining parts taken from reference TRBV5-1 and TRBJ2-2, reads KAGVTQTPRYLIKTRGQQVTLSCSPISGHRSVSWYQQTPGQGLQFLFEYFSETQRNKGNFPGRFSGRQFSNSRSEMNVSTLELGDSALYLCASSPNPGYYYTGELFFGEGSRLTVL.

This chain uses TRBV25-1 with TRBJ2-5; 12 nucleotides agree with TRBD1. V gave up 0 bases and J gave up 4 bases; unmatched junction bases: 6. CDR3 length: 17 amino acids. Germline lookup yields CDR1 MGHDK and CDR2 SYGVNS. DNA of the CDR3: TGTGCCAGCAGTGAATACCGGTGGGACAGGGGGCGAGAGACCCAGTACTTC. It translates to CASSEYRWDRGRETQYF.

This clonotype showed up just a few times. The rearrangement uses TRBV12-3 or TRBV12-4 and TRBJ2-3; D unclear. The CDR3 is made up of 15 amino acids. V gave up 1 base and J gave up 1 base, with 9 bases separating them. DNA of the CDR3: TGTGCCAGCAGTTTAGGAAATGGCCGCACAGATACGCAGTATTTT. Its translation: CASSLGNGRTDTQYF.

This clonotype occurred a few times. This rearrangement joins TRBV12-3 or TRBV12-4 to TRBJ1-1, with no clear D. V was cut by 5 bases and J by 7 bases, with 11 bases left in between. This CDR3 contains 12 residues. The CDR3 region is CASSEANFEAFF. The CDR3 DNA sequence: TGTGCCAGCAGTGAGGCAAATTTTGAAGCTTTCTTT.

V is TRBV7-9 and J is TRBJ1-2; the D is unclear. The CDR3 sequence is 13 residues long. The V and J ends lost 6 bases and 2 bases respectively, with 10 bases between them. Germline V lookup: CDR1 SEHNR, CDR2 FQNEAQ (reference sequence). The CDR3 region has the DNA TGTGCCAGCAGAGGTGGATCAAACTATGGCTACACCTTC. It encodes CASRGGSNYGYTF. Full variable domain (missing parts from reference TRBV7-9 and TRBJ1-2): DTGVSQNPRHKITKRGQNVTFRCDPISEHNRLYWYRQTLGQGPEFLTYFQNEAQLEKSRLLSDRFSAERPKGSFSTLEIQRTEQGDSAMYLCASRGGSNYGYTFGSGTRLTVV.

This clonotype was found a few times. The V gene is TRBV20-1, the J gene TRBJ2-2; 8 bases fit TRBD1. The CDR3 has 14 amino acids. The V segment lost 6 bases and the J segment 7 bases; nucleotides outside the gene matches: 10. CDR1 DFQATT and CDR2 SNEGSKA come from the germline V gene (reference sequence). The CDR3 loop reads CSARRDRQGGELFF. The CDR3 coding sequence is TGCAGTGCGAGAAGGGACAGGCAAGGCGGGGAGCTGTTTTTT.

This clonotype was recorded a few times. The J gene is TRBJ2-1, the V gene TRBV28, with 10 positions matching TRBD2. J gave up 1 base and V 2 bases, and 8 bases lay outside the gene matches. The CDR3 has 18 amino acids. Germline V gives CDR1 MDHEN, CDR2 SYDVKM. The DNA of the CDR3 is TGTGCCAGCAGTTTAGAACTAGCGGGATACGTGTCCTACAATGAGCAGTTCTTC. Translation gives CASSLELAGYVSYNEQFF.

This clonotype was seen at least ten times. The V gene is TRBV11-3, the J gene TRBJ2-3; the match to TRBD2 covers 12 bases. V shed 6 bases, J shed 8 bases, and the junction held 9 bases outside the gene matches. This CDR3 region has 15 residues. CDR1 is SGHNT and CDR2 is YENEEA in the germline V gene. The CDR3 is CASSSTSGSFGTQYF. As DNA, the CDR3 is TGTGCCAGCAGTTCGACTAGCGGGAGTTTTGGTACGCAGTATTTT. The full variable domain, rest sourced from reference TRBV11-3 and TRBJ2-3, is EAGVVQSPRYKIIEKKQPVAFWCNPISGHNTLYWYLQNLGQGPELLIRYENEEAVDDSQLPKDRFSAERLKGVDSTLKIQPAELGDSAVYLCASSSTSGSFGTQYFGPGTRLTVL.

In this sample, this clonotype turned up many times. This chain connects TRBV28 to TRBJ2-7, with D perhaps given as TRBD1 or TRBD2 (5 bases each). Trimming cost V 3 bases and J 3 bases, with 21 bases left between them. From germline, CDR1 is MDHEN and CDR2 SYDVKM. The CDR3 has 17 amino acids. CDR3 bases: TGTGCCAGCAGTTTTGGGGCGTTAGAGGGTTACATCTACGAGCAGTACTTC. Its protein product is CASSFGALEGYIYEQYF.

In this sample, this clonotype turned up once. The rearrangement links TRBV18 to TRBJ2-1; tentative D call: TRBD1 (6 bases). CDR3 size: 17 residues. With 3 bases removed from V and 3 bases from J, the gap between germline ends came to 18 bases. Germline V gene sequence: CDR1 KGHSH, CDR2 LQKENI. For the CDR3, the DNA is TGTGCCAGCTCACCTCCGACAGGTACCATGGGCTACAATGAGCAGTTCTTC. Protein product: CASSPPTGTMGYNEQFF.

This clonotype was seen a handful of times. The rearrangement uses TRBV28 and TRBJ2-7, with D perhaps TRBD2 (6 bases). V gave up 4 bases and J gave up 0 bases, with 13 bases separating them. The CDR3 sequence is 15 residues long. In germline, CDR1 is MDHEN, CDR2 SYDVKM. CDR3 in amino acids: CASSSVRESSYEQYF. The CDR3 coding sequence is TGTGCCAGCAGTTCGGTACGGGAGAGCTCCTACGAGCAGTACTTC.

This clonotype was counted a few times. The V gene is TRBV12-3 or TRBV12-4, the J gene TRBJ2-7, with 7 bases lining up with TRBD1. This CDR3 spans 12 amino acids. This CDR3 reads CASSSGQDGRVV. The CDR3 bases are TGTGCCAGCAGTTCTGGACAGGACGGAAGGGTCGTC.

This clonotype was recorded a few times. The rearrangement joins TRBV24-1 to TRBJ2-1; D might be TRBD2 (5 bases). V was pared by 8 bases and J by 1 base, with 11 bases between. The CDR3 has 14 amino acids. CDR1 KGHDR and CDR2 SFDVKD come from the germline V gene. The CDR3 region has the DNA TGTGCCACCAACGGCGGGTTATCCTACAATGAGCAGTTCTTC. This codes for CATNGGLSYNEQFF.

J is TRBJ1-6 and V is TRBV6-1; 7 bases agree with TRBD1. V lost 5 bases to trimming and J lost 10 bases; unmatched junction nucleotides: 8. The V gene's germline CDR1 is MNHNS and CDR2 SASEGT. This CDR3 region has 14 residues. This CDR3 is CASSRDRARSPLHF. The CDR3 DNA reads as TGTGCCAGCAGTCGCGACAGGGCCCGGTCACCCCTCCACTTT.

This clonotype was observed at least ten times. The gene calls are TRBV20-1 and TRBJ2-7, with D possibly TRBD2 on 6 matching bases. Germline V lookup: CDR1 DFQATT, CDR2 SNEGSKA (reference sequence). The CDR3 sequence is 15 residues long. The V end lost 0 bases, the J end lost 4 bases, and 16 bases lay between the germline ends. CDR3 nucleotide sequence: TGCAGTGCTAGAGATCCTCGGCTAGCGTGGTACGAGCAGTACTTC. Translation: CSARDPRLAWYEQYF.